This T cell receptor (beta chain) is from a study of shared clonotypes between healthy human individuals. All the donors were Caucasian adults who lived in Nashville, Tennessee. The table came from immunoSEQ multiplex PCR; TCRdb's copy has only in-frame clones and leaves some out. The repertoire holds approximately 640,000 clones, with less than 95% as singletons. Sequencing was performed on memory CD8+ T cells from PBMCs. Subset meaning: CD45RO+ cells pooled with CCR7-negative TemRA cells. The origin of this receptor is a man between 18 and 35 years old in good health. Some clones in this sample may be carry-over from other donors' samples.

The CDR3 is CSVEGLAGVREQYF. The CDR3 DNA sequence: TGCAGCGTTGAAGGACTAGCGGGAGTCCGGGAGCAGTACTTC. V is TRBV29-1 and J is TRBJ2-7; 12 nucleotides line up with TRBD2. Looked up from germline, CDR1 is SQVTM and CDR2 is ANQGSEA. This CDR3 spans 14 amino acids. V lost 1 base and J lost 7; bases outside the gene matches: 5.